A single sample is the source of the 9 T cell receptor beta chains below, sequenced in a study of human T cells and chemical hapten exposure. MiXCR, applied by TCRdb to the RACE reads, yields one record per CDR3 protein. The repertoire includes around 130,000 distinct CDR3 sequences, about 9.4% of them detected once, and approximately 2% sits in the top ten. Time point indicated: healthy volunteer bleed at 2 weeks. Extraction of total RNA was performed on unfractionated whole blood. Specimen: whole blood. The receptors derive from a male donor in good health. Some clones in this sample may be carry-over from other donors' samples.

The sample holds many counts of this clonotype. V is TRBV3-1 and J is TRBJ1-2; tentative D call: TRBD1 (6 bases). The germline V gene encodes CDR1 LGHDT and CDR2 YNNKEL (reference sequence). The length of the CDR3 is 13 residues. V lost 8 bases and J lost 4, with 14 bases in between. The CDR3, as DNA: TGTGCCAGCGGGCGGGGACACATCTATGGCTACACCTTC. It translates to CASGRGHIYGYTF.

The chain uses TRBV20-1 and TRBJ1-5; D is unclear. Looked up from germline, CDR1 is DFQATT and CDR2 is SNEGSKA (reference sequence). The germline V and J ends were trimmed by 0 bases and 3 bases, with 12 bases remaining between them. The CDR3 runs to 15 residues. As DNA, the CDR3 is TGCAGTGCTAGAGATTCGTCCATACCCAATCAGCCCCAGCATTTT. This codes for CSARDSSIPNQPQHF.

This clonotype was counted once. The chain has TRBV14 and TRBJ1-1, with D possibly being TRBD1 (5 bases). This CDR3 is built from 14 residues. The V end lost 4 bases, the J end lost 4 bases, and 13 bases lay between the germline ends. Germline V CDR1 and CDR2: SGHDN, FVKESK. In DNA form, the CDR3 reads TGTGCCAGCAGCCCCCTGAGGGGCGGCACTGAAGCTTTCTTT. It specifies CASSPLRGGTEAFF.

This clonotype was found a few times. The V gene is TRBV10-3, the J gene TRBJ1-4, with D hard to call. The germline V and J ends were trimmed by 8 bases and 0 bases, with 19 bases remaining between them. The CDR3 is 17 residues long. The germline CDR1 and CDR2 sequences are ENHRY and SYGVKD. The chain's CDR3 is CAIGEGRRLTTNEKLFF. The CDR3 DNA reads as TGTGCCATCGGAGAGGGCAGAAGACTCACAACTAATGAAAAACTGTTTTTT.

This clonotype was recorded a few times. The chain combines TRBV18 with TRBJ1-2; D gene ambiguous. Germline loops: CDR1 KGHSH, CDR2 LQKENI. The CDR3 is 14 amino acids. Trimming removed 4 bases at V and 4 bases at J, with 13 bases between. CDR3 sequence (DNA): TGTGCCAGCTCACTAAGGCCAGAAACCTATGGCTACACCTTC. This translates into CASSLRPETYGYTF.

A few counts support this clonotype. The chain employs TRBV24-1 and TRBJ2-1; tentatively, D is TRBD1 (5 bases). Trimming removed 4 bases at V and 6 bases at J, with 6 bases between. The CDR3 is made up of 12 amino acids. The germline V gene encodes CDR1 KGHDR and CDR2 SFDVKD. The CDR3 loop is CATSEQGNEQFF. CDR3 DNA sequence: TGTGCCACCAGTGAGCAGGGCAATGAGCAGTTCTTC.

The sample holds many counts of this clonotype. The CDR3 region has the DNA TGTGCCAGCAGTTACTCGATGAGGTTACAGGGGAGATCCTACGAGCAGTACTTC. As protein: CASSYSMRLQGRSYEQYF. This rearrangement joins TRBV6-5 to TRBJ2-7; 7 bases agree with TRBD1. Germline CDR1 reads MNHEY; CDR2 reads SVGAGI. Trimming took 0 bases from V and 1 from J; bases not matched to a gene: 12. This CDR3 contains 18 residues.

Comments on this clonotype: The final CDR3 position lacks the conserved phenylalanine or tryptophan, pointing to a likely read error. Because the CDR3's place on the DNA is in doubt, the DNA is left out and the CDR3 is given as listed by TCRdb. This sequence joins TRBV29-1 and TRBJ2-3; TRBD2 is taken as the D call from the table, unchecked against the DNA. CDR1 is SQVTM, CDR2 ANQGSEA, per germline. Inclusive of both ends, the CDR3 amounts to 14 amino acids. The CDR3 loop is CSVEGGKGTETQEG.

This clonotype was detected only a few times. CDR3 sequence reads: CASSPLTARDTQYF. CDR3 DNA: TGCGCCAGCAGCCCTTTAACAGCAAGAGATACGCAGTATTTT. The V gene is TRBV4-1, the J gene TRBJ2-3; D call uncertain. The CDR3 spans 14 residues. Per the germline V gene, CDR1 is MGHRA and CDR2 is YSYEKL. The V gene lost 4 bases and the J gene lost 5 bases, with 13 bases spanning the gap.